This section outlines one T cell receptor (beta chain) sequence together with its context. Its matching antigen is unknown. Patients who underwent sequencing had shown CD8+CD57+ cell expansion by flow cytometry. The study profiled TCR beta VDJ and CDR3 using genomic DNA as template. From the reads, TCRdb called clonotypes with MiXCR, one entry per CDR3 protein. This table has approximately 170,000 distinct CDR3 sequences, more than 45% appearing once. This sample is part of a study of CD8+CD57+ T cells in acquired aplastic anemia. Study observations and caveats: Found in both controls and patients were approximately 29 CD8+ CDR3 sequences.

The receptor was isolated from a human donor with aplastic anemia. Source material: sorted CD4+, CD8+, or CD8+CD57+ T cells (not recorded which) from PBMCs.

The CDR3, as DNA: TGTGCCACCGAAGGAGCCAATGAGCAGTTCTTC. Translating it yields CATEGANEQFF. The chain uses TRBV10-3 and TRBJ2-1; the D is unclear. This CDR3 comprises 11 residues. Trimming pared 10 bases from V and 6 bases from J, leaving 10 bases between. CDR1 and CDR2 from the germline V gene are ENHRY and SYGVKD.